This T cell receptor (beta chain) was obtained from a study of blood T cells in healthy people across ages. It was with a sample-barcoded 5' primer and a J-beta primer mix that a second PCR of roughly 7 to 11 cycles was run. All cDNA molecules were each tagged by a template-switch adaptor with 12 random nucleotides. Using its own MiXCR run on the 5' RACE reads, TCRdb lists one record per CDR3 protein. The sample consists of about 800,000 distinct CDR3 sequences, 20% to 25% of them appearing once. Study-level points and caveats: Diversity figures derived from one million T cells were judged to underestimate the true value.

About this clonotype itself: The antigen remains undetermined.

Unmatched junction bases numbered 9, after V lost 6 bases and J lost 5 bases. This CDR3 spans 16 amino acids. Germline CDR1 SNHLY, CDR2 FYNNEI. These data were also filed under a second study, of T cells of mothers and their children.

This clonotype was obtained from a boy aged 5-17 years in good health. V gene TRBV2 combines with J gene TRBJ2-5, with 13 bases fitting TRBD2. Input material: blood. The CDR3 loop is CASRPGLAGNGETQYF. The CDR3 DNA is TGTGCCAGCAGGCCGGGACTAGCGGGGAATGGTGAGACCCAGTACTTC. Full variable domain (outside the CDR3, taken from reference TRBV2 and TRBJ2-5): EPEVTQTPSHQVTQMGQEVILRCVPISNHLYFYWYRQILGQKVEFLVSFYNNEISEKSEIFDDQFSVERPDGSNFTLKIRSTKLEDSAMYFCASRPGLAGNGETQYFGPGTRLLVL.